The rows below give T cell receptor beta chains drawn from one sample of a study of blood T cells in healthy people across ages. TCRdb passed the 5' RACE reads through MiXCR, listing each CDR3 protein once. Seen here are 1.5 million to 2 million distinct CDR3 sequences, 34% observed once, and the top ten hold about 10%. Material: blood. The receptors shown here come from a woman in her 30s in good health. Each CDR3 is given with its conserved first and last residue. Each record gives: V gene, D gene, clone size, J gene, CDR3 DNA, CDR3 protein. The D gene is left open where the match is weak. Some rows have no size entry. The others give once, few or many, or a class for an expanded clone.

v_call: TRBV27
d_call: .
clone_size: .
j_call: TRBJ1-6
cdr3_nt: TGTGCCAGCAGATCCCCCTTGCGGGACCTGCATTCACCCCTCCACTTT
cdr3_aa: CASRSPLRDLHSPLHF

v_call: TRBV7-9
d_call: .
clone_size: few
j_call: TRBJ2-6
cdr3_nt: TGTGCCAGCAGCTTAGCATCGGGGTTTGGTGGGGCCAACGTCCTGACTTTC
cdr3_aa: CASSLASGFGGANVLTF

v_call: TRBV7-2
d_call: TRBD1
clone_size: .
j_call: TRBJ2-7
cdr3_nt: TGTGCCAGCAGCTCACAACCTACAGGGGGCGAGCAGTACTTC
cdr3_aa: CASSSQPTGGEQYF

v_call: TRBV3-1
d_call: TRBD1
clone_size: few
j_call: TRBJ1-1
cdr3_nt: TGTGCCAGCAGCCGCGCCTACAGGGGAACTGAAGCTTTCTTT
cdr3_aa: CASSRAYRGTEAFF

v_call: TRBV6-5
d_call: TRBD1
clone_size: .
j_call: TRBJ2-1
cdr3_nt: TGTGCCAGCAGTCGTCTCCGGGACAGTGCCTACAATGAGCAGTTCTTC
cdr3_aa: CASSRLRDSAYNEQFF

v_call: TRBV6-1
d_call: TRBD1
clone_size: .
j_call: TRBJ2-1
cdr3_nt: TGTGCCAGCAGGACAGGGGGAACGGGGCAGTTCTTC
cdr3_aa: CASRTGGTGQFF

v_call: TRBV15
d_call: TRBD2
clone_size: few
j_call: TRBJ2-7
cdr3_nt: TGTGCCACCAGCAGAAAAGCGGGAGGGCCCTACGAGCAGTACTTC
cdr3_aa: CATSRKAGGPYEQYF

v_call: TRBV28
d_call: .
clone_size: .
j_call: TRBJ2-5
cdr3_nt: TGTGCCAGCAGAGAAACTATGGGATACGAGCGGTACTTC
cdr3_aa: CASRETMGYERYF

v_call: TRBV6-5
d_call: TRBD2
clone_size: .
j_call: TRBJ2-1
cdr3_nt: TGTGCCAGCAGTTACTCCCTCACCACTGGCGGGAGAGACAATGAGCAGTTCTTC
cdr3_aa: CASSYSLTTGGRDNEQFF

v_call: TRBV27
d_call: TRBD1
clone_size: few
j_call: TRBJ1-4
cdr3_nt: TGTGCCAGCAGTTTACGAAGGGGGCATAATGAAAAACTGTTTTTT
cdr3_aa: CASSLRRGHNEKLFF

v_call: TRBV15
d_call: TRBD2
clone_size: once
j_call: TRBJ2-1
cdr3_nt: TGTGCCACCAGCAGTGAGACTAGCGGGATCTCCCATGAGCAGTTCTTC
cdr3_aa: CATSSETSGISHEQFF

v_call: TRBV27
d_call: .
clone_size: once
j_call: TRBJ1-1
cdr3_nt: TGTGCCAGCCGTCGACCTAAAATGGCTGAAGCTTTCTTT
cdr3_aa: CASRRPKMAEAFF

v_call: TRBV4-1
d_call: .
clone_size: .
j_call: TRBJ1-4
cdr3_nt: TGCGCCAGCAGGTCGGCGGGACTGGAGGAAAAACTGTTTTTT
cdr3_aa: CASRSAGLEEKLFF

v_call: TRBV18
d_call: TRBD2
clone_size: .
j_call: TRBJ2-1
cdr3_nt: TGTGCCAGCAAAACCGGGACTAGCGCGTACAATGAGCAGTTCTTC
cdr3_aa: CASKTGTSAYNEQFF

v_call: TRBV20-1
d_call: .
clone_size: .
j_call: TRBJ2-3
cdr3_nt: TGCAGTGCTACGGCGCCCGGCGGCACAGATACGCAGTATTTT
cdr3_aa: CSATAPGGTDTQYF

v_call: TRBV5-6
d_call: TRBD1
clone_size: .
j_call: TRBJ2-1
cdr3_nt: TGTGCCAGCAGCGGGGGCAGGGGGCACGGCAATGAGCAGTTCTTC
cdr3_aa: CASSGGRGHGNEQFF

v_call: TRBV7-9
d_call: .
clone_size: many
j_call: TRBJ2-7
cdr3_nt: TGTGCCAGCAGCTTACAGACGGGGGAGCAGTACTTC
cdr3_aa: CASSLQTGEQYF

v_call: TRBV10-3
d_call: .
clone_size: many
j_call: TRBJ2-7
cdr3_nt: TGTGCCATCAGCCCCGGTGTGTTCCCATACGAGCAGTACTTC
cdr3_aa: CAISPGVFPYEQYF

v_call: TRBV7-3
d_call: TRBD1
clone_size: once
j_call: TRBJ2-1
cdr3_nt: TGTGCCAGCAGCGCTTCCTTATCTAACAGGGGGAGGTTAGACAATGAGCAGTTCTTC
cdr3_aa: CASSASLSNRGRLDNEQFF

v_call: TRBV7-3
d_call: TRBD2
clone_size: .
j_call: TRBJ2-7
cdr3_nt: TGTGCCAGCAGCCTGGGGACTAGCGGGAGCTGGTACAATGAGCAGTACTTC
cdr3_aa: CASSLGTSGSWYNEQYF

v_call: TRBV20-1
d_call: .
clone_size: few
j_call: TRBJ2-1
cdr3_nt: TGCAGTGCTAGGGGACGGGGCCTCTCCTACAATGAGCAGTTCTTC
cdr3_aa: CSARGRGLSYNEQFF

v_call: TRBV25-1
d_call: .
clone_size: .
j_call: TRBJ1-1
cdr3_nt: TGTGCCAGCAGTGAGCAGGGGTTGAACACTGAAGCTTTCTTT
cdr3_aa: CASSEQGLNTEAFF

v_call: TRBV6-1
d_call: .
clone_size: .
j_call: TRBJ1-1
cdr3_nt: TGTGCCAGCAGTGCCACCATAACAGGGAACACTGAAGCTTTCTTT
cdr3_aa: CASSATITGNTEAFF

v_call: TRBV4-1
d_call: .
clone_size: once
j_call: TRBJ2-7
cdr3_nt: TGCGCCAGCAGCCAAACGAGGGTAAGAGGCGAGCAGTACTTC
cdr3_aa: CASSQTRVRGEQYF

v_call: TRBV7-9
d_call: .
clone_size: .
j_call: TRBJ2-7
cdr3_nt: TGTGCCAGCAGCTTAGCGGGGCCAGGAGACGAGCAGTACTTC
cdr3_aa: CASSLAGPGDEQYF

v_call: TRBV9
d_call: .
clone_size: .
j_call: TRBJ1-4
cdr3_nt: TGTGCCAACAGCCCAGGACGGGTAAATGAAAAACTGTTTTTT
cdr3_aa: CANSPGRVNEKLFF

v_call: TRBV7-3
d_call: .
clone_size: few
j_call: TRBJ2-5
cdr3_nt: TGTGCCAGCAGCTTAGACGGGACCCGGTCGGAGACCCAGTACTTC
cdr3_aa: CASSLDGTRSETQYF

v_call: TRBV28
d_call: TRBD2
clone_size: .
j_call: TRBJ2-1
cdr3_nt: TGTGCCAGCAGTTTAGACGGCGGGAGATCGGTTGGTGAGCAGTTCTTC
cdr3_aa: CASSLDGGRSVGEQFF

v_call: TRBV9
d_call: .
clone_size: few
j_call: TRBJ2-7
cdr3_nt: TGTGCCAGCAGTTTAACTCCAAAACCCTACGAGCAGTACTTC
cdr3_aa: CASSLTPKPYEQYF

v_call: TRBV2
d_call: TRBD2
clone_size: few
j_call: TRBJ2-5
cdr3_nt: TGTGCCAGCAGTGTCGGGGCTAGCGGGGGGATGTACCAAGAGACCCAGTACTTC
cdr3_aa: CASSVGASGGMYQETQYF

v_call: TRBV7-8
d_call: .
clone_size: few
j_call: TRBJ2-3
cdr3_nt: TGTGCCAGCAGCTTATCCCAGACCTCAGATACGCAGTATTTT
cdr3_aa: CASSLSQTSDTQYF

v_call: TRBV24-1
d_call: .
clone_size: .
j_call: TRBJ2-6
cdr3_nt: TGTGCCACCAGTGATCCGGGGACTTCTGGGGCCAACGTCCTGACTTTC
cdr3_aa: CATSDPGTSGANVLTF

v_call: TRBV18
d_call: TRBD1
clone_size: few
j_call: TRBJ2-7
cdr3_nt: TGTGCCAGCTCACTGACAGGGACAAGCTCCTACGAGCAGTACTTC
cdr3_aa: CASSLTGTSSYEQYF

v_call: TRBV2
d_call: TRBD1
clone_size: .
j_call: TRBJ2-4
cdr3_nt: TGTGCCAGCAGTGAAGGACAGGGTCGGAACATTCAGTACTTC
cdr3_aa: CASSEGQGRNIQYF

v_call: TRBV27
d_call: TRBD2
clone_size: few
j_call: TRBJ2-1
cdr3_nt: TGTGCCAGCAGTGGGCTAGCGGGAGAGACGTCCTACAATGAGCAGTTCTTC
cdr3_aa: CASSGLAGETSYNEQFF

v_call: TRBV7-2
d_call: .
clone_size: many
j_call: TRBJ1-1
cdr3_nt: TGTGCCAGCAGTCCACTCGGGGTACTAACGAACACTGAAGCTTTCTTT
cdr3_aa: CASSPLGVLTNTEAFF

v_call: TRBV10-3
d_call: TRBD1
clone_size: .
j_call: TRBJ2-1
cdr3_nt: TGTGCCATCAGTGAGTCCACAGGACAGGGGGTACGTGAGCAGTTCTTC
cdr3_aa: CAISESTGQGVREQFF

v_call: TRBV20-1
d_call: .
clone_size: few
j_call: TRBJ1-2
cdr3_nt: TGCAGTGCCCTCCCTCCGGGGGGCGCCCGCTATGGCTACACCTTC
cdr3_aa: CSALPPGGARYGYTF

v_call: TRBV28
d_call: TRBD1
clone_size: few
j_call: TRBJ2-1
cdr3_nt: TGTGCCAGCAGATATAACAGGGGTAGCTCCTACAATGAGCAGTTCTTC
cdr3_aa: CASRYNRGSSYNEQFF

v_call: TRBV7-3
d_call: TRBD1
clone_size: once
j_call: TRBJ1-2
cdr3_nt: TGTGCCAGCAGCTTAGGACCGGGACAGGGCGGGGGTGGCTACACCTTC
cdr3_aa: CASSLGPGQGGGGYTF

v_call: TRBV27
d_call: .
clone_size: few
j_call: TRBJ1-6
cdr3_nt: TGTGCCAGCAGTTTAACCCCAGGCTCACCCCTCCACTTT
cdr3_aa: CASSLTPGSPLHF

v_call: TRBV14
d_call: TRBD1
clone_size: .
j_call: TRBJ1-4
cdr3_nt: TGTGCCAGCCGCCCCCGACAGGGGATTAATGAAAAACTGTTTTTT
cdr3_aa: CASRPRQGINEKLFF